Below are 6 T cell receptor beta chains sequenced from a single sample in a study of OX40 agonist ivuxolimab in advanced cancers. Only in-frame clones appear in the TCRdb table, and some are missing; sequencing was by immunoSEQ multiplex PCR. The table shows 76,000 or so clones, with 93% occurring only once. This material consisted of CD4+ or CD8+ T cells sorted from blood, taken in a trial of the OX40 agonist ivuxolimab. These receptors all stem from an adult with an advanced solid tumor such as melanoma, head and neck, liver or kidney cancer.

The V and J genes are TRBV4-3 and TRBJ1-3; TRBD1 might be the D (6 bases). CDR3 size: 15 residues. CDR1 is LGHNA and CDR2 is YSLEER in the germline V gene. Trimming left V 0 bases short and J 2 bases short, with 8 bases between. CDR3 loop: CASSQERGPGNTIYF. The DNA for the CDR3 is TGCGCCAGCAGCCAAGAACGGGGGCCTGGAAACACCATATATTTT.

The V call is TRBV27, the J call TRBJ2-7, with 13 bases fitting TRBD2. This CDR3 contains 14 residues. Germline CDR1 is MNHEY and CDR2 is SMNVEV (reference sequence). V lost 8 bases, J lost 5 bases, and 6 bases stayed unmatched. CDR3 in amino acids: CASSLTSGGNEQYF. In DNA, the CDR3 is TGTGCCAGCTCCCTGACTAGCGGGGGGAACGAGCAGTACTTC.

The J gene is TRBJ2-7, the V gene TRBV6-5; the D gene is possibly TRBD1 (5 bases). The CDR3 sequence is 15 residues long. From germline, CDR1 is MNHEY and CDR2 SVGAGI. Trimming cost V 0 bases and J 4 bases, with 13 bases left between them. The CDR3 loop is CASSYSTSKGYEQYF. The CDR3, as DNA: TGTGCCAGCAGTTACTCTACTTCCAAGGGGTACGAGCAGTACTTC.

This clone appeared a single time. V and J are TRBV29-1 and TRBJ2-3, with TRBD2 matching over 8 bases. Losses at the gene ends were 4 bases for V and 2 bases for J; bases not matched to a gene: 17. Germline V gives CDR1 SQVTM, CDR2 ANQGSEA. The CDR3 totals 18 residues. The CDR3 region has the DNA TGCAGCGTTGTTTTTCTATCGGGGGGGCCCTTCCACACAGATACGCAGTATTTT. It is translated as CSVVFLSGGPFHTDTQYF.

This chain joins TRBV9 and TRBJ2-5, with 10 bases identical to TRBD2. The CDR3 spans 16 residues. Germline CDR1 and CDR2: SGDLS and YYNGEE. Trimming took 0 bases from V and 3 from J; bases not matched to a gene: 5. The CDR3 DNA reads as TGTGCCAGCAGCGTAGTTAGCGGGGGGCCTAAAGAGACCCAGTACTTC. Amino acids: CASSVVSGGPKETQYF.

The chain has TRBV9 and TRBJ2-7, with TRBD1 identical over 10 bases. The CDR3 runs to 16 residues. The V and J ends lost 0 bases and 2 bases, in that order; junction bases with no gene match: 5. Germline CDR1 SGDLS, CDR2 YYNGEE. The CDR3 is CASSVGSGTGAYEQYF. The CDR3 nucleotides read TGTGCCAGCAGCGTAGGCTCGGGGACAGGGGCCTACGAGCAGTACTTC. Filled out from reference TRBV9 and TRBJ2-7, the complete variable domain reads DSGVTQTPKHLITATGQRVTLRCSPRSGDLSVYWYQQSLDQGLQFLIQYYNGEERAKGNILERFSAQQFPDLHSELNLSSLELGDSALYFCASSVGSGTGAYEQYFGPGTRLTVT.